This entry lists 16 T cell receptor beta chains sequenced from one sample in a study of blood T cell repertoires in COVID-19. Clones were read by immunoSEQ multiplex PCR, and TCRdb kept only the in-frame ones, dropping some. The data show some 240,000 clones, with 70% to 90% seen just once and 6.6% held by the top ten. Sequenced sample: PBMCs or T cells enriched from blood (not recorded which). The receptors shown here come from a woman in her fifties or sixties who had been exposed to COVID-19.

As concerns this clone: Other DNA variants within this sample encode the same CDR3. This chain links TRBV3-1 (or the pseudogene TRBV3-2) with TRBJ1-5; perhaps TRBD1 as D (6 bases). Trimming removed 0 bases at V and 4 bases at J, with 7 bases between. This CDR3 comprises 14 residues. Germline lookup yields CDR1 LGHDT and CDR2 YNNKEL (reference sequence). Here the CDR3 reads CASSQDRGNQPQHF. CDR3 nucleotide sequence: TGTGCCAGCAGCCAAGACAGGGGAAATCAGCCCCAGCATTTT.

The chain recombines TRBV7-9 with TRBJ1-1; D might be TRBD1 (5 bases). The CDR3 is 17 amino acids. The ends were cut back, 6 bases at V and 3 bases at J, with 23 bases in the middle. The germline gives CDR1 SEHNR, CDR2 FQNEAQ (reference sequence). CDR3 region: CASRDGLEWGLDTEAFF. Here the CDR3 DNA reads TGTGCCAGCAGAGATGGACTTGAGTGGGGACTGGACACTGAAGCTTTCTTT.

CDR3 bases: TGCGCCAGCAGCTTGGAGGCAGGGCCTAAATCCTACGAGCAGTACTTC. Protein: CASSLEAGPKSYEQYF. The chain employs TRBV5-1 and TRBJ2-7; D may be TRBD1 (5 bases). Germline V gene data show CDR1 as SGHRS and CDR2 as YFSETQ. V lost 0 bases to trimming and J lost 1 base, with 14 bases between them. The CDR3 runs 16 residues.

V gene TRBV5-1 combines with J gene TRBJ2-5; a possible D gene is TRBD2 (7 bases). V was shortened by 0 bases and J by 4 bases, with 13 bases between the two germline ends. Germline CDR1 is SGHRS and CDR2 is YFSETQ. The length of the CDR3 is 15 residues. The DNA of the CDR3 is TGCGCCAGCAGCTTGGCCTGGGGGGGCGGAGAGACCCAGTACTTC. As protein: CASSLAWGGGETQYF. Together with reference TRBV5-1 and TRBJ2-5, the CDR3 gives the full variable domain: KAGVTQTPRYLIKTRGQQVTLSCSPISGHRSVSWYQQTPGQGLQFLFEYFSETQRNKGNFPGRFSGRQFSNSRSEMNVSTLELGDSALYLCASSLAWGGGETQYFGPGTRLLVL.

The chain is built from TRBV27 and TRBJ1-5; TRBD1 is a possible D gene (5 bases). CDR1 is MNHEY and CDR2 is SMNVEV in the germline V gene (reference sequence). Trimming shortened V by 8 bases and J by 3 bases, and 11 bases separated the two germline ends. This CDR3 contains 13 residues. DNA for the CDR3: TGTGCCAGCTCCGGACACGACAATCAGCCCCAGCATTTT. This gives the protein CASSGHDNQPQHF.

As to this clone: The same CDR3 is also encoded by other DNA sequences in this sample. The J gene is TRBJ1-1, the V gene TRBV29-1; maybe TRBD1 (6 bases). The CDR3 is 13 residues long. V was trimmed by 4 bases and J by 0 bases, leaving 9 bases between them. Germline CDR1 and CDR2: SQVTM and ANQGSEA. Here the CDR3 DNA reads TGCAGCGTTGTCAGGGGTTTGAACACTGAAGCTTTCTTT. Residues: CSVVRGLNTEAFF.

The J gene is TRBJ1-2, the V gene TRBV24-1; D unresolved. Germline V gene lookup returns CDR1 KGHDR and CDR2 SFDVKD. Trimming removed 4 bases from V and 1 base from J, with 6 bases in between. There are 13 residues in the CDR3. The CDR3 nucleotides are TGTGCCACCAGTGACCCGGTTAACTATGGCTACACCTTC. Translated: CATSDPVNYGYTF.

The CDR3: CASTLGQGDGYTF. In nucleotides, the CDR3 is TGTGCCAGCACCCTGGGGCAGGGTGACGGCTACACCTTC. The chain links TRBV12-3 or TRBV12-4 to TRBJ1-2; weak D call: TRBD1 (5 bases). The CDR3 covers 13 residues. Trimming left V 7 bases short and J 8 bases short, with 17 bases between.

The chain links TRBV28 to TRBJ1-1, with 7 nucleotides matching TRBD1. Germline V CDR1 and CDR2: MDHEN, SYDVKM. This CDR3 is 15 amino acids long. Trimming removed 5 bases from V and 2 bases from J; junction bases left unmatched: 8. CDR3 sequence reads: CASSPGTVGNTEAFF. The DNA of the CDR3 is TGTGCCAGCAGTCCCGGGACAGTAGGAAACACTGAAGCTTTCTTT. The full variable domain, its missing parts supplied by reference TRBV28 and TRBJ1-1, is DVKVTQSSRYLVKRTGEKVFLECVQDMDHENMFWYRQDPGLGLRLIYFSYDVKMKEKGDIPEGYSVSREKKERFSLILESASTNQTSMYLCASSPGTVGNTEAFFGQGTRLTVV.

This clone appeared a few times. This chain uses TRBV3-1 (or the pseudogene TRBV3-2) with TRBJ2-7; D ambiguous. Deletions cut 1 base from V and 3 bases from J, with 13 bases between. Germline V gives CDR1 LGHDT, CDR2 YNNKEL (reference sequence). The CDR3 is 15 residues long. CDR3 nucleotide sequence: TGTGCCAGCAGCCAAGGTCCTGGTGGCAGCTACGAGCAGTACTTC. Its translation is CASSQGPGGSYEQYF.

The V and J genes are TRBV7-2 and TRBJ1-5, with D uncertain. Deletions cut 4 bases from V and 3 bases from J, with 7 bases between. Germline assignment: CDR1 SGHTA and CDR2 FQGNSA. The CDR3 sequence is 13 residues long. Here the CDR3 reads CASSSGLNQPQHF. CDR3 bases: TGTGCCAGCAGCTCTGGACTCAATCAGCCCCAGCATTTT.

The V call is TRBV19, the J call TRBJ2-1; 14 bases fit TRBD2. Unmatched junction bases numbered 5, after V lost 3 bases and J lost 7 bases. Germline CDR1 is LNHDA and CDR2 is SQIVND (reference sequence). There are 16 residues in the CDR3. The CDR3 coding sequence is TGTGCCAGTAGTATTGGACTAGCGGGGGGAGGGAATGAGCAGTTCTTC. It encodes CASSIGLAGGGNEQFF.

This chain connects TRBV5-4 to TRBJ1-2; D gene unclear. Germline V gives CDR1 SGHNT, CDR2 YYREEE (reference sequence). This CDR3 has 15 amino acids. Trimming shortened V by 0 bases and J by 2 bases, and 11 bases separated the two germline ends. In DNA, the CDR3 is TGTGCCAGCAGCTTGGTGGGAGTGGGAAACTATGGCTACACCTTC. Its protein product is CASSLVGVGNYGYTF.

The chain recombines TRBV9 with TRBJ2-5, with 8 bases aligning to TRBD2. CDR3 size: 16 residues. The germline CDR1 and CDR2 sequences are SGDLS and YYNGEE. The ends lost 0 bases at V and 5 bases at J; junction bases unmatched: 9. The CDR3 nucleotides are TGTGCCAGCAGCGTAGACAGCGGGGGTGCGTGGGAGACCCAGTACTTC. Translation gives CASSVDSGGAWETQYF.

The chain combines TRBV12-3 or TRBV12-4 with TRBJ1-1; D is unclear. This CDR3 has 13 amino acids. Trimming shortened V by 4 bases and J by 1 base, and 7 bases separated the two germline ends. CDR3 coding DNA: TGTGCCAGCAGTTATACAGAGAACACTGAAGCTTTCTTT. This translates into CASSYTENTEAFF.

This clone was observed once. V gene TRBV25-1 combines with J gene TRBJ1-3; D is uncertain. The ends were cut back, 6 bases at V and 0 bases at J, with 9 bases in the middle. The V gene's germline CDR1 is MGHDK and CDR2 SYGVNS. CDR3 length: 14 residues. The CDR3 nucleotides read TGTGCCAGCAGCGGGAGCTACTCTGGAAACACCATATATTTT. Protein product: CASSGSYSGNTIYF.